The 5 T cell receptor beta chains below were found in one sample sequenced in a study of T-cell memory formation after mild COVID-19. MiXCR was run by TCRdb on the 5' RACE reads, yielding one entry per CDR3 protein. The sample lists about 150,000 distinct CDR3 sequences; approximately 5.7% were seen once. Sequencing was performed on PBMCs or a T cell subset sorted from them (not recorded which). These receptors were collected from an adult woman who had mild COVID-19 (a few samples of this study predate the infection). Cell type and time point are not known.

The chain joins TRBV2 to TRBJ2-1; possibly TRBD1 or TRBD2 for D (7 bases each). The length of the CDR3 is 13 residues. Trimming took 6 bases from V and 9 from J, leaving 15 bases between them. Germline CDR1 is SNHLY and CDR2 is FYNNEI. This CDR3 is CASSLQGGGEQFF. DNA of the CDR3: TGTGCCAGCAGCCTTCAGGGGGGGGGTGAGCAGTTCTTC.

This chain joins TRBV5-4 and TRBJ2-3, with 7 bases matching TRBD2. The CDR3 covers 15 residues. V shed 5 bases, J shed 1 base, and the junction held 7 bases outside the gene matches. Germline CDR1 and CDR2: SGHNT and YYREEE (reference sequence). In DNA, the CDR3 is TGTGCCAGCAGAAAGGCGGGAGAGCGCACAGATACGCAGTATTTT. As protein: CASRKAGERTDTQYF.

This clonotype was counted at least ten times. V and J are TRBV5-1 and TRBJ2-7, with D maybe TRBD1 (5 bases). V dropped 0 bases and J dropped 3 bases, with 10 bases sitting between them. The CDR3 runs 14 residues. The germline V gene encodes CDR1 SGHRS and CDR2 YFSETQ. The chain's CDR3 is CASSLEGNRYEQYF. In DNA, the CDR3 is TGCGCCAGCAGCTTGGAGGGGAACCGCTACGAGCAGTACTTC.

In this sample, this clonotype turned up a few times. This chain connects TRBV6-1 to TRBJ2-7; 8 nucleotides line up with TRBD2. V lost 8 bases to trimming and J lost 1 base; unmatched junction nucleotides: 10. Looked up from germline, CDR1 is MNHNS and CDR2 is SASEGT. CDR3 length: 15 amino acids. This chain's CDR3 is CASSNILAASYEQYF. The CDR3 nucleotides are TGTGCCAGCTCTAATATACTAGCGGCATCCTACGAGCAGTACTTC.

This clonotype was seen a few times. The rearrangement links TRBV3-1 to TRBJ1-4, with a weak D call TRBD1 (5 bases). V was clipped by 4 bases and J by 3 bases, with 12 bases between them. The germline V gene encodes CDR1 LGHDT and CDR2 YNNKEL (reference sequence). The CDR3 length is 15 residues. The CDR3 region is CASSPPGVANEKLFF. CDR3 DNA sequence: TGTGCCAGCAGCCCCCCGGGGGTCGCTAATGAAAAACTGTTTTTT.